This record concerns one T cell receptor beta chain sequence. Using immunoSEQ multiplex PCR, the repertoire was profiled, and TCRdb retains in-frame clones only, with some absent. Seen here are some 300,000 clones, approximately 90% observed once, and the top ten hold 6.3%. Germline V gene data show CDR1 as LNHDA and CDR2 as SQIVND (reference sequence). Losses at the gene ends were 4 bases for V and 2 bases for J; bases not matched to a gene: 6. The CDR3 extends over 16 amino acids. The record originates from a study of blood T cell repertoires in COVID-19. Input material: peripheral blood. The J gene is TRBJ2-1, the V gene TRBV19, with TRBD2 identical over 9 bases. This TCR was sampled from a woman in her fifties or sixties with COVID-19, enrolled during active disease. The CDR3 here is CASSRQSGRPYNEQFF. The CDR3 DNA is TGTGCCAGTAGTAGACAGAGCGGGAGGCCCTACAATGAGCAGTTCTTC.